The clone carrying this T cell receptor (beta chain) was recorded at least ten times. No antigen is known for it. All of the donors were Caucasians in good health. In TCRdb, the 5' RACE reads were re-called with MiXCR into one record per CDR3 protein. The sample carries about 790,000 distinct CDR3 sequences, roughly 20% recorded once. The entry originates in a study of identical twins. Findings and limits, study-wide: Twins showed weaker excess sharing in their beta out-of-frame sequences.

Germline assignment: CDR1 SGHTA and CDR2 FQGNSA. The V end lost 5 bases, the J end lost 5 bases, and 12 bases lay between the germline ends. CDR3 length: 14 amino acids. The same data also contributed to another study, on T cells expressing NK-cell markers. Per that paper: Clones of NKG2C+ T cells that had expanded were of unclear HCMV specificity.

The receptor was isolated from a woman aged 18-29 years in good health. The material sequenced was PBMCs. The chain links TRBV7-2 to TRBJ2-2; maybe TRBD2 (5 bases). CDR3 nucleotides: TGTGCCAGCAGCATAGGGAGTTCGACCGGGGAGCTGTTTTTT. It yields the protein CASSIGSSTGELFF. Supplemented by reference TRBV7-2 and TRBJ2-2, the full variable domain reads GAGVSQSPSNKVTEKGKDVELRCDPISGHTALYWYRQSLGQGLEFLIYFQGNSAPDKSGLPSDRFSAERTGGSVSTLTIQRTQQEDSAVYLCASSIGSSTGELFFGEGSRLTVL.